This is a list of T cell receptor beta chains from one sample in a study of blood T cell repertoires in COVID-19. Assay: immunoSEQ multiplex PCR; the TCRdb copy retains only in-frame clones and omits some. Among about 130,000 clones listed, just under 85% were seen once. The sequencing sample was made of peripheral blood. These receptors came from a woman aged 80 or over with acute or convalescent COVID-19. Each CDR3 is given with its conserved first and last residue. Fields, in order: J gene, clone size, V gene, D gene, CDR3 protein, CDR3 DNA. A D gene is named only where the DNA matches it firmly. Clone size, where shown, is once, few, many, or a class for clones that have expanded.

>TRBJ1-2|once|TRBV18|TRBD1
CASSDRGLGGYTF
TGTGCCAGCTCGGACAGGGGGCTAGGTGGCTACACCTTC
>TRBJ1-2|.|TRBV14|TRBD1
CASSRATGDYGYTF
TGTGCCAGCAGCCGAGCCACAGGGGACTATGGCTACACCTTC
>TRBJ1-2|.|TRBV3-1/TRBV3-2|.
CASSQDPTGSNYGYTF
TGTGCCAGCAGCCAAGATCCGACAGGCTCCAACTATGGCTACACCTTC
>TRBJ2-2|.|TRBV7-9|TRBD2
CASSSTSGNTGELFF
TGTGCCAGCAGCTCGACTAGCGGGAACACCGGGGAGCTGTTTTTT
>TRBJ2-6|.|TRBV19|.
CASSRGQGANVLTF
TGTGCCAGTAGTAGGGGGCAAGGGGCCAACGTCCTGACTTTC
>TRBJ1-5|once|TRBV9|.
CASSVGQGGNQPQHF
TGTGCCAGCAGCGTAGGGCAGGGTGGCAATCAGCCCCAGCATTTT
>TRBJ1-4|.|TRBV11-2|.
CASSLVGEKLFF
TGTGCCAGCAGCTTAGTCGGTGAAAAACTGTTTTTT
>TRBJ1-5|.|TRBV18|.
CASSPGGNQPQHF
TGTGCCAGCTCACCTGGAGGCAATCAGCCCCAGCATTTT
>TRBJ2-7|once|TRBV10-3|TRBD1
CAIRPGQGASGVSYEQYF
TGTGCCATCAGACCCGGACAGGGGGCTTCTGGCGTATCCTACGAGCAGTACTTC
>TRBJ1-1|.|TRBV11-2|.
CASSLDHITQTVFF
TGTGCCAGCAGCTTAGATCACATCACCCAGACTGTTTTCTTT
>TRBJ1-5|.|TRBV30|.
CAWSAGHSNQPQHF
TGTGCCTGGAGTGCAGGACATAGCAATCAGCCCCAGCATTTT
>TRBJ2-1|.|TRBV5-1|.
CASSLDRSRGNEQFF
TGCGCCAGCAGCTTGGACCGGTCTAGAGGCAATGAGCAGTTCTTC
>TRBJ2-2|.|TRBV14|.
CASSQDARVPGELFF
TGTGCCAGCAGCCAAGATGCCAGGGTCCCCGGGGAGCTGTTTTTT
>TRBJ2-7|.|TRBV10-2|TRBD1
CASYQGAHYEQYF
TGCGCCAGCTACCAGGGGGCCCACTACGAGCAGTACTTC
>TRBJ1-6|.|TRBV18|.
CASSLDRGNSPLHF
TGTGCCAGCTCCCTCGACAGAGGAAATTCACCCCTCCACTTT
>TRBJ1-6|.|TRBV12-3/TRBV12-4|.
CASSLTTSPLHF
TGTGCCAGCAGTTTAACGACATCACCCCTCCACTTT
>TRBJ2-3|.|TRBV6-5|TRBD2
CASRPGGSTDTQYF
TGTGCCAGCCGTCCGGGGGGTTCCACAGATACGCAGTATTTT
>TRBJ1-1|.|TRBV27|TRBD1
CASRRGEWGGQGYATEAFF
TGTGCCAGCAGAAGGGGGGAATGGGGGGGACAGGGATATGCCACTGAAGCTTTCTTT
>TRBJ2-1|.|TRBV7-2|TRBD1
CASSSRDRVLTGEQFF
TGTGCCAGCAGCTCAAGGGACAGGGTCCTTACCGGTGAGCAGTTCTTC
>TRBJ2-5|.|TRBV6-5|.
CASRTPGQMETQYF
TGTGCCAGCCGGACCCCCGGACAAATGGAGACCCAGTACTTC
>TRBJ2-1|.|TRBV9|TRBD1
CASSVTVSGTGKYNEQFF
TGTGCCAGCAGCGTAACCGTCTCCGGGACAGGGAAGTACAATGAGCAGTTCTTC
>TRBJ1-3|.|TRBV28|.
CASSFRNTIYF
TGTGCCAGCAGTTTTAGAAACACCATATATTTT
>TRBJ1-1|.|TRBV19|.
CASSLEGTEAFF
TGTGCCAGTAGTCTCGAGGGGACAGAAGCTTTCTTT
>TRBJ2-7|few|TRBV7-9|TRBD1
CASSVGGLDEQYF
TGTGCCAGCAGCGTAGGGGGCTTGGACGAGCAGTACTTC
>TRBJ1-1|once|TRBV5-1|.
CASRVGGNTEAFF
TGCGCCAGCAGGGTCGGGGGGAACACTGAAGCTTTCTTT
>TRBJ1-3|.|TRBV4-1|.
CASSRAEAGNTIYF
TGCGCCAGCAGCCGGGCCGAAGCTGGAAACACCATATATTTT
>TRBJ1-3|.|TRBV19|.
CASSIAAGRTGNTIYF
TGTGCCAGTAGTATAGCGGCAGGGCGTACTGGAAACACCATATATTTT
>TRBJ1-5|once|TRBV28|.
CASRVRDNQPQHF
TGTGCCAGCAGAGTGAGGGACAATCAGCCCCAGCATTTT
>TRBJ2-4|.|TRBV3-1/TRBV3-2|.
CASSQGDSYIQYF
TGTGCCAGCAGCCAAGGGGACTCATACATTCAGTACTTC
>TRBJ1-1|.|TRBV2|.
CASTGVGGSRTEAFF
TGTGCCAGCACCGGGGTCGGGGGGTCCAGGACTGAAGCTTTCTTT
>TRBJ1-5|.|TRBV5-1|.
CASSLQEGWPQHF
TGCGCCAGCAGCTTACAGGAGGGGTGGCCCCAGCATTTT
>TRBJ2-3|.|TRBV7-9|.
CASSLTPGGQTTDTQYF
TGTGCCAGCAGCCTAACCCCGGGGGGCCAGACGACAGATACGCAGTATTTT
>TRBJ2-2|.|TRBV6-5|.
CASSFRGEVTGELFF
TGTGCCAGCAGCTTCAGGGGGGAGGTCACCGGGGAGCTGTTTTTT
>TRBJ1-2|.|TRBV12-3/TRBV12-4|.
CASSIGAFYGYTF
TGTGCCAGCAGTATAGGGGCCTTCTATGGCTACACCTTC
>TRBJ1-3|.|TRBV19|.
CASSIGYTARGNTIYF
TGTGCCAGTAGTATAGGATACACAGCAAGAGGAAACACCATATATTTT
>TRBJ2-1|.|TRBV3-1/TRBV3-2|.
CASSHRSRGEQFF
TGTGCCAGCAGCCACCGCAGTAGGGGTGAGCAGTTCTTC
>TRBJ2-5|.|TRBV20-1|.
CSASLILGTMTQYF
TGCAGTGCTAGTTTAATCTTGGGGACAATGACCCAGTACTTC
>TRBJ1-2|.|TRBV6-4|.
CASSDSLRVGSYTF
TGTGCCAGCAGTGACTCCCTCAGGGTAGGGAGCTACACCTTC
>TRBJ1-1|.|TRBV7-6|TRBD1
CASSLATGQGNTEAFF
TGTGCCAGCAGCTTAGCTACGGGACAGGGGAACACTGAAGCTTTCTTT
>TRBJ2-1|.|TRBV6-1|.
CASSDPGGAGVEQFF
TGTGCCAGCAGTGACCCTGGGGGGGCCGGGGTTGAGCAGTTCTTC
>TRBJ2-3|.|TRBV7-2|TRBD2
CASSLVAGGLRDTQYF
TGTGCCAGCAGCTTAGTTGCGGGGGGACTAAGAGATACGCAGTATTTT
>TRBJ1-5|few|TRBV2|TRBD1
CASSTGTASNQPQHF
TGTGCCAGCAGTACCGGGACAGCGAGCAATCAGCCCCAGCATTTT
>TRBJ1-4|.|TRBV7-9|TRBD1
CASSESGQVNEKLFF
TGTGCCAGCAGCGAGTCGGGACAGGTTAATGAAAAACTGTTTTTT
>TRBJ2-1|.|TRBV29-1|.
CSVAVLSEQFF
TGCAGCGTTGCTGTTTTATCTGAGCAGTTCTTC
>TRBJ2-5|.|TRBV3-1/TRBV3-2|TRBD2
CASSQDSGGQETQYF
TGTGCCAGCAGCCAAGATTCGGGGGGCCAAGAGACCCAGTACTTC
>TRBJ2-7|.|TRBV5-1|TRBD1
CASSLTRGQGNGEQYF
TGCGCCAGCAGCTTGACTCGGGGACAGGGAAACGGCGAGCAGTACTTC
>TRBJ2-7|.|TRBV3-1/TRBV3-2|TRBD1
CASSHGQGRQYF
TGTGCCAGCAGTCACGGACAGGGGCGGCAGTACTTC
>TRBJ1-5|.|TRBV18|.
CASTDSFNQPQHF
TGTGCCAGTACTGACAGCTTCAATCAGCCCCAGCATTTT
>TRBJ2-5|.|TRBV5-1|TRBD1
CASSSTGGQVPETQYF
TGCGCCAGCAGCTCGACAGGAGGACAGGTCCCAGAGACCCAGTACTTC
>TRBJ1-6|.|TRBV6-5|.
CASSYASPGGNSPLHF
TGTGCCAGCAGTTACGCCAGCCCGGGGGGTAATTCACCCCTCCACTTT
>TRBJ2-4|.|TRBV7-2|TRBD2
CASSLGLAGGGNIQYF
TGTGCCAGCAGCTTAGGACTAGCGGGGGGAGGGAACATTCAGTACTTC
>TRBJ1-1|.|TRBV6-5|.
CASRRTENTEAFF
TGTGCCAGCAGGAGGACAGAGAACACTGAAGCTTTCTTT
>TRBJ2-3|.|TRBV3-1/TRBV3-2|.
CASSQQGGAAQVKHTDTQYF
TGTGCCAGCAGCCAACAGGGCGGGGCCGCACAGGTGAAACACACAGATACGCAGTATTTT